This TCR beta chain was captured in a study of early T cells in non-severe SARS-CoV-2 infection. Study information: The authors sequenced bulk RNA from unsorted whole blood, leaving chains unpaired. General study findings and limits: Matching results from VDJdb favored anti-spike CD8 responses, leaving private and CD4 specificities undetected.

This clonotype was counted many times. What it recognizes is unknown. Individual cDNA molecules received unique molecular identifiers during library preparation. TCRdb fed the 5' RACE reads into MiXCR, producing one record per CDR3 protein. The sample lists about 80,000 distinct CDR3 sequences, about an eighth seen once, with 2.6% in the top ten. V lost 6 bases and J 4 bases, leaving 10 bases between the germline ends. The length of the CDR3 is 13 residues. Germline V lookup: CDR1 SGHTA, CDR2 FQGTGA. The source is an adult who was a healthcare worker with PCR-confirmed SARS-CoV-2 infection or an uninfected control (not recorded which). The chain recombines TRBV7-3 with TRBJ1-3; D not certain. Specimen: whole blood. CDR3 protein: CASSYSPGNTIYF. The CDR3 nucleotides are TGTGCCAGCAGTTACAGTCCCGGAAACACCATATATTTT.